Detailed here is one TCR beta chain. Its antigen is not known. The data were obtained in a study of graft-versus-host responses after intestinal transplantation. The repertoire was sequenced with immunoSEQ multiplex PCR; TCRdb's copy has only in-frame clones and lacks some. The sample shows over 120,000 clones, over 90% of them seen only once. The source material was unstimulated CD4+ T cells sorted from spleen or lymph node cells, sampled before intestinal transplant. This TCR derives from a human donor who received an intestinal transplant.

Here the CDR3 reads CASSSRTGFIETQYF. In DNA, the CDR3 is TGTGCCAGCAGTTCCCGGACGGGGTTCATCGAGACCCAGTACTTC. The chain combines TRBV28 with TRBJ2-5, with a weak D call TRBD2 (5 bases). This CDR3 region has 15 residues. V was cut by 4 bases and J by 5 bases, with 17 bases left in between. Germline CDR1 is MDHEN and CDR2 is SYDVKM.